At least ten counts were recorded for the clone carrying this T cell receptor (beta chain). Its antigen is still unknown. The sample originates from a study of early T cells in non-severe SARS-CoV-2 infection. Study information: With bulk RNA from unsorted whole blood as input, sequencing yielded unpaired chains. Study-level findings and limits: Private and CD4 specificities were missed by VDJdb matching, which favored anti-spike CD8 responses.

Trimming stripped 6 bases from V and 6 bases from J, with 18 bases between. CDR3 length equals 14 residues. Per the germline V gene, CDR1 is DFQATT and CDR2 is SNEGSKA (reference sequence). Unique molecular identifiers tagged individual cDNA molecules. TCRdb re-called the 5' RACE reads through MiXCR, storing one row per CDR3 protein. Among just over 95,000 distinct CDR3 sequences, 8% to 13% were seen once, and the ten largest hold roughly 4.5%. This rearrangement joins TRBV20-1 to TRBJ1-5; a possible D gene is TRBD1 (6 bases). The sequence was collected from an adult who was a healthcare worker with PCR-confirmed SARS-CoV-2 infection or an uninfected control (not recorded which). The material was whole blood, obtained at baseline. CDR3 coding DNA: TGCAGTGCCGTTGACAGGATTTTAGCTCAGCCCCAGCATTTT. It specifies CSAVDRILAQPQHF.